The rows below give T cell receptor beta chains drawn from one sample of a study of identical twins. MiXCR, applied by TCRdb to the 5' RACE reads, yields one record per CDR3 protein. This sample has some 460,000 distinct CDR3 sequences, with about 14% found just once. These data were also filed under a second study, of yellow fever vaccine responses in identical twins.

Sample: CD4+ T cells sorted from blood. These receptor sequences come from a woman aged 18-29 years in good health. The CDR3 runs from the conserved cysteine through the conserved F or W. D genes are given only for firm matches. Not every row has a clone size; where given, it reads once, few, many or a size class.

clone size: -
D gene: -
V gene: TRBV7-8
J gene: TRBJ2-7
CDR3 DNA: TGTGCCAGCAGCTTAGCGGTCGGGGGCTACGAGCAGTACTTC
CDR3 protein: CASSLAVGGYEQYF

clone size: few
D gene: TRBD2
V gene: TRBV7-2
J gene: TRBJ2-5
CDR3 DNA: TGTGCCAGCAGCTCGAACCGCGGGACTACCGTTCAAGAGACCCAGTACTTC
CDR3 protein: CASSSNRGTTVQETQYF

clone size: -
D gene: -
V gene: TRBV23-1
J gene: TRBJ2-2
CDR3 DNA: TGCGCCAGCAGCCCAATGGGGCCCACCGGGGAGCTGTTTTTT
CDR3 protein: CASSPMGPTGELFF

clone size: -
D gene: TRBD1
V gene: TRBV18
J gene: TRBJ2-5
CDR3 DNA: TGTGCCAGCTCACTGCGACAGGGTGGGCAAGAGACCCAGTACTTC
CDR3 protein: CASSLRQGGQETQYF

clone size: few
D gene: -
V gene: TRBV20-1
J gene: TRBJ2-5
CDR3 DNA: TGCAGTGCTAGTCCCCTGGGTCAAGAGACCCAGTACTTC
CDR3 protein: CSASPLGQETQYF

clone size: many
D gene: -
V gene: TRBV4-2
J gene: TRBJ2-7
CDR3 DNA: TGTGCCAGCAGCCAAGACCTAATACTTAGGGGCCGAGGCTACGAGCAGTACTTC
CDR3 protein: CASSQDLILRGRGYEQYF

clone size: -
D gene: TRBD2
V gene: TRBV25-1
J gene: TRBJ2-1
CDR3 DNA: TGTGCCAGCAATGAGACTAGCGGGGGGGCCGTTTCTGAGCAGTTCTTC
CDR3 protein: CASNETSGGAVSEQFF

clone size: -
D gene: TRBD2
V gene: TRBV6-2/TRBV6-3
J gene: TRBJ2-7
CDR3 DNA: TGTGCCAGCAGGCCTAGCGGGAGGCCTTCTGAGCAGTACTTC
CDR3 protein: CASRPSGRPSEQYF

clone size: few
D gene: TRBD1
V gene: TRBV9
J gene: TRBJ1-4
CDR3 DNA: TGTGCCAGCAGCGTATCCGGGACAGGAGAAAAACTGTTTTTT
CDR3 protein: CASSVSGTGEKLFF

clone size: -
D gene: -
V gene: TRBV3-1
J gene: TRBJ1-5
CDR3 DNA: TGTGCCAGCAGCCAAGGGGGGTATCAGCCCCAGCATTTT
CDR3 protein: CASSQGGYQPQHF

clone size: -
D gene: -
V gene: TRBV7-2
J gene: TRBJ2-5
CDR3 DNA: TGTGCCAGCAGCTTTGGACCGGAGCAGGCCCAGTACTTC
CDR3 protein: CASSFGPEQAQYF

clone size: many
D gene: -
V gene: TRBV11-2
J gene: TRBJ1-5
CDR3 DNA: TGTGCCAGCAGCGCATATAGCAATCAGCCCCAGCATTTT
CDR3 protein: CASSAYSNQPQHF

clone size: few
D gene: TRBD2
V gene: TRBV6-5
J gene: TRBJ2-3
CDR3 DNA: TGTGCCAGCAGTTATCTAGGGGTCGGGGGGGCGGCAGATACGCAGTATTTT
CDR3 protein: CASSYLGVGGAADTQYF

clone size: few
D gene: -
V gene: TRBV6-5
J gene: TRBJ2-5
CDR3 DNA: TGTGCCAGCAGTTACTGGGAGAGCGGGCAAGAGACCCAGTACTTC
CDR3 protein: CASSYWESGQETQYF

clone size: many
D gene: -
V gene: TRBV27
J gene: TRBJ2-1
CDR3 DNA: TGTGCCAGCAGTTTTTTGGGGACGGGCTACAATGAGCAGTTCTTC
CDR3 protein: CASSFLGTGYNEQFF

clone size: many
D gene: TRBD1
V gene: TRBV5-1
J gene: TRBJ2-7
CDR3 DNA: TGCGCCAGCAGCTTCCGGACAGGGGCAAACTACGAGCAGTACTTC
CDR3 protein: CASSFRTGANYEQYF

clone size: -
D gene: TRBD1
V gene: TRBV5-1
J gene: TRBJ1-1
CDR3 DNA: TGCGCCAGCAGCCGCGAAGGGGGCAGGGCCCCTGAAGCTTTCTTT
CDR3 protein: CASSREGGRAPEAFF

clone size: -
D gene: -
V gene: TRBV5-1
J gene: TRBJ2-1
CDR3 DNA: TGCGCCAGCAGCTTGGACAGTCGTGCGTCGTTCTTC
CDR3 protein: CASSLDSRASFF

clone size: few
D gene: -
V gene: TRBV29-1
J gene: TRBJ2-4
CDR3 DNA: TGCAGCGCATCGGACACAGCCAAAAACATTCAGTACTTC
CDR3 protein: CSASDTAKNIQYF

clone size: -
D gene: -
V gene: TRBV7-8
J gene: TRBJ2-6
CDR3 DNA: TGTGCCAGCAGCTTAGCAACCAGGGCCTACTCTGGGGCCAACGTCCTGACTTTC
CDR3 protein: CASSLATRAYSGANVLTF

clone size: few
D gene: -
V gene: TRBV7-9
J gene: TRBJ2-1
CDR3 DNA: TGTGCCAGCAGCTTGGCGGGTAGCCCGGGGAATGAGCAGTTCTTC
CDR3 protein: CASSLAGSPGNEQFF

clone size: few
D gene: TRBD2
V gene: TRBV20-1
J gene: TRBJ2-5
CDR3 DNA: TGCAGTGCTAGAGATCCCCTACGGGGGGGACAAGAGACCCAGTACTTC
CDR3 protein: CSARDPLRGGQETQYF

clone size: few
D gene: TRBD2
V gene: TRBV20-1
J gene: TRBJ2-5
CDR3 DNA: TGCAGTGCCACAACTAGCGGGAGAATCGAGACCCAGTACTTC
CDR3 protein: CSATTSGRIETQYF

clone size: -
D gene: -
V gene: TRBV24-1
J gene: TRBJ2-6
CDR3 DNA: TGTGCCACCACTCCGATCGGGGGTCTTTCTGGGGCCAACGTCCTGACTTTC
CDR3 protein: CATTPIGGLSGANVLTF

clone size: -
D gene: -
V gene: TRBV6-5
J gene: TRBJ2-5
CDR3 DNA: TGTGCCAGCAGTTACTCTGGACAGAGTCGTCAAGAGACCCAGTACTTC
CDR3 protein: CASSYSGQSRQETQYF

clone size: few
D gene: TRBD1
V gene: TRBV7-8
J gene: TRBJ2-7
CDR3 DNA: TGTGCCAGCAGCTTCCAAATGGGTTCCGGGACAGGGTTTTCCTACGAGCAGTACTTC
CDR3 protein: CASSFQMGSGTGFSYEQYF

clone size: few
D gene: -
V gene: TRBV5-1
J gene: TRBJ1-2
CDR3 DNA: TGCGCCAGCAGCTTGGTTCAGGGCTCGCGTGGCTACACCTTC
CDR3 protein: CASSLVQGSRGYTF

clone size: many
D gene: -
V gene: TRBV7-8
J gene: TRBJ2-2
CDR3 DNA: TGTGCCAGCAGCTTAGATATCGGGGCTGGAGGCACCGGGGAGCTGTTTTTT
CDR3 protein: CASSLDIGAGGTGELFF

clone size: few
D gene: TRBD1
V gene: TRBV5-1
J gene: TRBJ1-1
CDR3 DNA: TGCGCCAGCAGCTTGGCGACAGGGGCGAACACTGAAGCTTTCTTT
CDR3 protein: CASSLATGANTEAFF

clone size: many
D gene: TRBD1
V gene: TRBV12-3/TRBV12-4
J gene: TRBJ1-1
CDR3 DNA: TGTGCCAGCAGTCGCCGGGACAGGGGTGAAGCTTTCTTT
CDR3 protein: CASSRRDRGEAFF

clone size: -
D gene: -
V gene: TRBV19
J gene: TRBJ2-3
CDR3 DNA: TGTGCCAGTAGTAATGATGGCACAGATACGCAGTATTTT
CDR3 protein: CASSNDGTDTQYF

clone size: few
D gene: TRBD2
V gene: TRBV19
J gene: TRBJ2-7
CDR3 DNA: TGTGCCAGTAGCCGCCTCGGGACTACTTACGAGCAGTACTTC
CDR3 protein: CASSRLGTTYEQYF

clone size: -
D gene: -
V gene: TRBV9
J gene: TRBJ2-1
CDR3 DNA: TGTGCCAGCAGCGCGGGACTTCTCCAGGTTGATACTGAGCAGTTCTTC
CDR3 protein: CASSAGLLQVDTEQFF